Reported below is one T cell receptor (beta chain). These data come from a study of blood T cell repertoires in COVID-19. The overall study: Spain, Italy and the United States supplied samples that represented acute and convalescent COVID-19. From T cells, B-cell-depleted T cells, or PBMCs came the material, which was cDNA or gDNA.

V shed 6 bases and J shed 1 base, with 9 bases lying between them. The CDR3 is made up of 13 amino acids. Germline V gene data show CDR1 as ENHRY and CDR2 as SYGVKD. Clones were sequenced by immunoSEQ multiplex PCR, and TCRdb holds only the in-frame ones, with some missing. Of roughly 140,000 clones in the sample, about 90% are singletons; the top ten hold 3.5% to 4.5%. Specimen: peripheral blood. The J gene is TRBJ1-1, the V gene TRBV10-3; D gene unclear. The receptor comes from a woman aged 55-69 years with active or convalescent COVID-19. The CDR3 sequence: CAIRLGGNTEAFF. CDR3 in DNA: TGTGCCATCAGACTCGGAGGGAACACTGAAGCTTTCTTT.